The 28 T cell receptor beta chains in this list originate from one sample, sequenced in a study of CD8 T cells in Susac syndrome. The RNA input was about 0.5 to 1 ug, and it was reverse transcribed with random hexamers. TCRdb passed the immunoSEQ multiplex PCR reads through MiXCR, listing each CDR3 protein once. The data show about 60,000 distinct CDR3 sequences, approximately 94% seen once. Sequenced sample: CD8+ T cells from PBMCs. These receptors were collected from a human donor with multiple sclerosis.

J is TRBJ2-1 and V is TRBV29-1, with D unresolved. Trimming removed 2 bases at V and 4 bases at J, with 12 bases between. Per the germline V gene, CDR1 is SQVTM and CDR2 is ANQGSEA. The CDR3 runs to 14 residues. Here the CDR3 DNA reads TGCAGCGTTGAATCAAGAGGACCGTACAATGAGCAGTTCTTC. Protein: CSVESRGPYNEQFF.

The chain couples TRBV10-2 to TRBJ1-1; no clear D gene. CDR1 is WSHSY, CDR2 SAAADI, per germline. Between the trimmed V and J ends, which lost 3 bases and 5 bases, there was a span of 19 bases. The CDR3 has 16 amino acids. CDR3 residues: CASSDGPSEGRTEAFF. CDR3 sequence (DNA): TGCGCCAGCAGTGACGGTCCATCGGAGGGTAGAACTGAAGCTTTCTTT.

The count of this clonotype is one. This chain connects TRBV29-1 to TRBJ2-5; 9 nucleotides align to TRBD2. Germline CDR1 SQVTM, CDR2 ANQGSEA. CDR3 length: 19 amino acids. V lost 6 bases and J lost 0; bases outside the gene matches: 20. CDR3 amino acids: CSVLKGKRASGKYQETQYF. The CDR3 region has the DNA TGCAGCGTCCTGAAGGGGAAGAGGGCTAGCGGGAAGTACCAAGAGACCCAGTACTTC.

This chain links TRBV5-4 with TRBJ1-5; TRBD1 matches at 10 bases. Germline CDR1 reads SGHNT; CDR2 reads YYREEE (reference sequence). The CDR3 length is 16 residues. The V gene end was trimmed by 0 bases and the J gene end by 2 bases; junction bases not matched to a gene: 2. The CDR3 nucleotides read TGTGCCAGCAGCTTGGCCGGGACAGGGGGCAATCAGCCCCAGCATTTT. It codes for CASSLAGTGGNQPQHF.

This clonotype came up a few times. The J gene is TRBJ1-2, the V gene TRBV27, with D unclear. The germline V gene encodes CDR1 MNHEY and CDR2 SMNVEV (reference sequence). CDR3 size: 13 residues. Trimming left V 2 bases short and J 8 bases short, with 12 bases between. The CDR3 sequence: CASSLGQAYGYTF. CDR3 bases: TGTGCCAGCAGTTTAGGGCAGGCTTACGGCTACACCTTC.

The chain uses TRBV6-6 and TRBJ2-7; D unclear. This CDR3 comprises 12 residues. The V and J ends lost 3 bases and 4 bases respectively, with 7 bases between them. In germline, CDR1 is MNHNY, CDR2 SVGAGI (reference sequence). The CDR3 reads CASSYSTYEQYF. In DNA, the CDR3 is TGTGCCAGCAGTTATTCTACTTACGAGCAGTACTTC.

This chain connects TRBV19 to TRBJ1-6; D gene unclear. Deletions cut 5 bases from V and 15 bases from J, with 14 bases between. Germline V CDR1 and CDR2: LNHDA, SQIVND (reference sequence). The CDR3 has 12 amino acids. The CDR3 sequence is CASSVSNRDLHF. The CDR3 DNA reads TGTGCCAGTAGTGTATCAAACCGAGACCTCCACTTT. Looking up the rest from reference TRBV19 and TRBJ1-6 gives the full variable domain: DGGITQSPKYLFRKEGQNVTLSCEQNLNHDAMYWYRQDPGQGLRLIYYSQIVNDFQKGDIAEGYSVSREKKESFPLTVTSAQKNPTAFYLCASSVSNRDLHFGNGTRLTVT.

A few counts support this clonotype. This chain links TRBV7-2 with TRBJ2-5; no clear D gene. V was trimmed by 2 bases and J by 5 bases, leaving 6 bases between them. The CDR3 spans 12 residues. Germline V gene sequence: CDR1 SGHTA, CDR2 FQGNSA. The CDR3 sequence is CASSLSPETQYF. Written as DNA, the CDR3 is TGTGCCAGCAGCTTATCCCCCGAGACCCAGTACTTC.

This chain connects TRBV25-1 to TRBJ2-1; maybe TRBD1 (5 bases). Germline lookup yields CDR1 MGHDK and CDR2 SYGVNS. This CDR3 spans 14 amino acids. V was clipped by 6 bases and J by 9 bases, with 18 bases between them. The CDR3 loop is CASSQGSILGEQFF. CDR3 nucleotides: TGTGCCAGCAGCCAGGGATCCATCCTCGGTGAGCAGTTCTTC.

V and J are TRBV7-9 and TRBJ1-5, with 7 bases lining up with TRBD1. V gave up 0 bases and J gave up 3 bases; unmatched junction bases: 2. The germline CDR1 and CDR2 sequences are SEHNR and FQNEAQ (reference sequence). The CDR3 is 15 residues long. CDR3 protein: CASSLAGTDNQPQHF. The CDR3 DNA reads TGTGCCAGCAGCTTAGCGGGGACAGACAATCAGCCCCAGCATTTT. Full variable domain (outside the CDR3, taken from reference TRBV7-9 and TRBJ1-5): DTGVSQNPRHKITKRGQNVTFRCDPISEHNRLYWYRQTLGQGPEFLTYFQNEAQLEKSRLLSDRFSAERPKGSFSTLEIQRTEQGDSAMYLCASSLAGTDNQPQHFGDGTRLSIL.

V usage is TRBV27 and J usage is TRBJ2-5; possible D gene TRBD1, 6 bases. Trimming removed 5 bases from V and 5 bases from J, with 21 bases in between. Germline loops: CDR1 MNHEY, CDR2 SMNVEV (reference sequence). The CDR3 length is 16 residues. CDR3 loop: CASSPQTGRPGETQYF. The CDR3 region has the DNA TGTGCCAGCAGTCCCCAGACAGGCCGCCCGGGGGAGACCCAGTACTTC.

The V gene is TRBV29-1, the J gene TRBJ2-7, with D perhaps assigned TRBD1 or TRBD2 (5 bases each). Deletions cut 7 bases from V and 2 bases from J, with 18 bases between. This CDR3 is 14 amino acids long. In germline, CDR1 is SQVTM, CDR2 ANQGSEA. The CDR3 is CSARDHGGTYEQYF. The DNA for the CDR3 is TGCAGCGCCCGGGACCATGGGGGAACCTACGAGCAGTACTTC.

This chain connects TRBV7-9 to TRBJ1-1; D is perhaps TRBD1 (5 bases). Per germline, CDR1 SEHNR and CDR2 FQNEAQ (reference sequence). The CDR3 runs to 13 residues. Deletions cut 1 base from V and 5 bases from J, with 8 bases between. The CDR3: CASSLDPGTEAFF. The CDR3, as DNA: TGTGCCAGCAGCTTAGATCCAGGGACTGAAGCTTTCTTT.

The chain recombines TRBV20-1 with TRBJ2-1, with no clear D. Germline V gene data show CDR1 as DFQATT and CDR2 as SNEGSKA (reference sequence). This CDR3 region has 11 residues. V lost 6 bases to trimming and J lost 6 bases, with 9 bases between them. CDR3 nucleotides: TGCAGTGCAGGAGAATTCAATGAGCAGTTCTTC. Protein product: CSAGEFNEQFF.

The CDR3 loop is CASSFPGQGSYEQYF. CDR3 DNA: TGTGCCAGCAGCTTTCCGGGACAGGGATCCTACGAGCAGTACTTC. The chain couples TRBV7-9 to TRBJ2-7; 9 bases match TRBD1. Germline lookup yields CDR1 SEHNR and CDR2 FQNEAQ (reference sequence). This CDR3 comprises 15 residues. The V segment lost 3 bases and the J segment 1 base; nucleotides outside the gene matches: 4.

The rearrangement links TRBV27 to TRBJ1-1, with 7 nucleotides matching TRBD1. Trimming cost V 3 bases and J 1 base; bases outside gene matches: 11. CDR3 length: 17 amino acids. Germline loops: CDR1 MNHEY, CDR2 SMNVEV (reference sequence). CDR3 coding DNA: TGTGCCAGCAGTTTTTCCTCTGGCGGACAGGCGAACACTGAAGCTTTCTTT. As protein: CASSFSSGGQANTEAFF.

As to this clonotype: One end of the junction is discordant with germline, which a read error may explain. CDR3 amino acids: CASSLARGQNYGYTF. CDR3 in DNA: TGTGCTAGCAGCTTAGCGCGAGGACAGAACTATGGCTACACCTTC. J is TRBJ1-2 and V is TRBV7-7, with D perhaps matching TRBD1 (6 bases). The CDR3 runs to 15 residues. The germline gives CDR1 SSHAT, CDR2 FNYEAQ (reference sequence).

The gene calls are TRBV7-2 and TRBJ1-5, with a weak D call TRBD1 (6 bases). The ends were cut back, 1 base at V and 4 bases at J, with 14 bases in the middle. CDR3 length: 16 residues. Germline CDR1 SGHTA, CDR2 FQGNSA. The CDR3 DNA reads as TGTGCCAGCAGCTTAGATTTAGCGGGGGCGAATCAGCCCCAGCATTTT. It encodes CASSLDLAGANQPQHF.

The chain has TRBV20-1 and TRBJ2-5; 8 bases agree with TRBD2. The CDR3 length is 12 residues. The ends lost 6 bases at V and 7 bases at J; junction bases unmatched: 7. Germline CDR1 and CDR2: DFQATT and SNEGSKA (reference sequence). CDR3 DNA sequence: TGCAGTGCCCCTGGACTAGCTGGGACCCAGTACTTC. This gives the protein CSAPGLAGTQYF.

V is TRBV27 and J is TRBJ1-1; a possible D gene is TRBD1 (6 bases). Germline lookup yields CDR1 MNHEY and CDR2 SMNVEV (reference sequence). Trimming cost V 5 bases and J 11 bases, with 21 bases left between them. The CDR3 consists of 14 residues. Here the CDR3 reads CASSGGWGAMVAFF. CDR3 nucleotide sequence: TGTGCCAGCAGTGGGGGCTGGGGGGCGATGGTGGCTTTCTTT.

This clonotype was found once. This chain links TRBV28 with TRBJ2-7; 10 bases are shared with TRBD2. Trimming at V came to 1 base and at J to 3 bases, leaving 3 bases not matched to a gene. This CDR3 is 15 amino acids long. Germline-derived CDR1 and CDR2 are MDHEN and SYDVKM. CDR3 amino acids: CASSLFPSGSYEQYF. For the CDR3, the DNA is TGTGCCAGCAGTTTATTTCCTAGCGGGAGCTACGAGCAGTACTTC.

This chain links TRBV29-1 with TRBJ1-2; possible D gene TRBD1, 5 bases. V was shortened by 2 bases and J by 7 bases, with 11 bases between the two germline ends. Per the germline V gene, CDR1 is SQVTM and CDR2 is ANQGSEA. The CDR3 contains 12 residues. CDR3 DNA: TGCAGCGTTGAAAGAGGGGACGGTGGCTACACCTTC. It is translated as CSVERGDGGYTF.

V gene TRBV7-2 combines with J gene TRBJ1-5; D uncertain. This CDR3 is 13 amino acids long. Germline V lookup: CDR1 SGHTA, CDR2 FQGNSA. Trimming pared 4 bases from V and 2 bases from J, leaving 6 bases between. This chain's CDR3 is CASSWEGNQPQHF. CDR3 coding DNA: TGTGCCAGCAGCTGGGAAGGCAATCAGCCCCAGCATTTT. The full variable domain, with the rest looked up from reference TRBV7-2 and TRBJ1-5, is GAGVSQSPSNKVTEKGKDVELRCDPISGHTALYWYRQSLGQGLEFLIYFQGNSAPDKSGLPSDRFSAERTGGSVSTLTIQRTQQEDSAVYLCASSWEGNQPQHFGDGTRLSIL.

V usage is TRBV9 and J usage is TRBJ1-2, with 10 bases that match TRBD1. Germline trimming cut 0 bases from V and 8 bases from J; bases unmatched to any gene: 4. The V gene's germline CDR1 is SGDLS and CDR2 YYNGEE. The CDR3 contains 14 residues. For the CDR3, the DNA is TGTGCCAGCAGCGTAGGGACAGGGGGTGGCGGCTACACCTTC. It specifies CASSVGTGGGGYTF. The whole variable domain, filled in from reference TRBV9 and TRBJ1-2, reads DSGVTQTPKHLITATGQRVTLRCSPRSGDLSVYWYQQSLDQGLQFLIQYYNGEERAKGNILERFSAQQFPDLHSELNLSSLELGDSALYFCASSVGTGGGGYTFGSGTRLTVV.

V and J are TRBV6-5 and TRBJ2-2; D gene uncertain. Germline V gives CDR1 MNHEY, CDR2 SVGAGI. This CDR3 has 16 amino acids. The ends were cut back, 0 bases at V and 0 bases at J, with 8 bases in the middle. CDR3 in amino acids: CASSYSWISNTGELFF. The CDR3 DNA reads as TGTGCCAGCAGTTACTCATGGATTTCGAACACCGGGGAGCTGTTTTTT.

This clonotype was counted a single time. The gene calls are TRBV29-1 and TRBJ2-7; 9 bases map to TRBD1. The germline CDR1 and CDR2 sequences are SQVTM and ANQGSEA. V was pared by 7 bases and J by 3 bases, with 7 bases of the junction left unmatched. This CDR3 has 13 amino acids. CDR3: CSAGQGSGYEQYF. CDR3 coding DNA: TGCAGCGCCGGACAGGGGAGCGGCTACGAGCAGTACTTC.

This clonotype was seen more than once but under ten times. The chain recombines TRBV9 with TRBJ2-5; 8 bases match TRBD1. J lost 1 base, V lost 4 bases, and 3 bases had no gene match. The CDR3 spans 14 residues. Looked up from germline, CDR1 is SGDLS and CDR2 is YYNGEE. CDR3 sequence reads: CASSLGQAQETQYF. The CDR3 DNA sequence: TGTGCCAGCAGCTTGGGACAGGCCCAAGAGACCCAGTACTTC.

This clonotype was seen only a few times. The rearrangement uses TRBV28 and TRBJ2-3, with TRBD2 matching 7 bases. CDR3 length equals 15 residues. Germline V CDR1 and CDR2: MDHEN, SYDVKM. V lost 5 bases and J lost 0; bases outside the gene matches: 5. CDR3 amino acids: CASSPRGDSTDTQYF. The CDR3 DNA follows: TGTGCCAGCAGTCCCCGGGGGGACAGCACAGATACGCAGTATTTT.